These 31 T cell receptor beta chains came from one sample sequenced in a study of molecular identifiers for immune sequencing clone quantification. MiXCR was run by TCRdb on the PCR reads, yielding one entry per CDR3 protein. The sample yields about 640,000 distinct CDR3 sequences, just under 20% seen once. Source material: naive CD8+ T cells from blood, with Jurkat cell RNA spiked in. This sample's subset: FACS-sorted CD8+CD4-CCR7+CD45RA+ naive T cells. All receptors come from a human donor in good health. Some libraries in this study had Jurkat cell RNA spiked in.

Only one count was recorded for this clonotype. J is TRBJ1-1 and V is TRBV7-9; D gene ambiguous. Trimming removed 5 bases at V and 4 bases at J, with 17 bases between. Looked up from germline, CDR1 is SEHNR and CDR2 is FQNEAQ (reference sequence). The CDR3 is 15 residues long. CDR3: CASSTPGPRATEAFF. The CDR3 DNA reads TGTGCCAGCAGCACACCTGGGCCCCGGGCCACTGAAGCTTTCTTT. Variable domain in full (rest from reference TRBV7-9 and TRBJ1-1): DTGVSQNPRHKITKRGQNVTFRCDPISEHNRLYWYRQTLGQGPEFLTYFQNEAQLEKSRLLSDRFSAERPKGSFSTLEIQRTEQGDSAMYLCASSTPGPRATEAFFGQGTRLTVV.

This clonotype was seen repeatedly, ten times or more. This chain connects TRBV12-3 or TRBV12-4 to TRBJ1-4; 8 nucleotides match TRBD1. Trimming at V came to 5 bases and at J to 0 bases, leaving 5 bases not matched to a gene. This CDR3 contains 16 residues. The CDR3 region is CASSPGQDSTNEKLFF. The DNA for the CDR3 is TGTGCCAGCAGTCCGGGACAGGACTCAACTAATGAAAAACTGTTTTTT.

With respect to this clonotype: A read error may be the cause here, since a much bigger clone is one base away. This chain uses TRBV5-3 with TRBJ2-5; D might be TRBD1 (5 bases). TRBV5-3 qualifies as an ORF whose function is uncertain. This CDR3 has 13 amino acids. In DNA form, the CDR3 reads TGTGCCAGCAGCTCCCGACAGCAAGAGTCCCAGTACTTC. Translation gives CASSSRQQESQYF.

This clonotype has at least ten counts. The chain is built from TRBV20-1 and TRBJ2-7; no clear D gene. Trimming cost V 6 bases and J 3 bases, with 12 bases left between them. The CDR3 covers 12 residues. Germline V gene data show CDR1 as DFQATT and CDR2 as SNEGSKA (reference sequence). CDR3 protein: CSASFVGYEQYF. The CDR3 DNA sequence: TGCAGTGCCTCCTTTGTGGGCTACGAGCAGTACTTC.

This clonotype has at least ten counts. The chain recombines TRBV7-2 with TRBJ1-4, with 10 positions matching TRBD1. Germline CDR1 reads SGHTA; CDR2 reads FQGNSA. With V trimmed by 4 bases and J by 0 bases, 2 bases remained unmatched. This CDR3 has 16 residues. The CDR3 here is CASSWGTGATNEKLFF. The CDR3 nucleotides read TGTGCCAGCAGCTGGGGGACAGGGGCAACTAATGAAAAACTGTTTTTT.

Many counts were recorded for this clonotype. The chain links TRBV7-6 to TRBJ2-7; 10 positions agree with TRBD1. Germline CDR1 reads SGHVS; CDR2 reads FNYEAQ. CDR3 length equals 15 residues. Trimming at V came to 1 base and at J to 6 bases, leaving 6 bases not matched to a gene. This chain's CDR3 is CASSLDRDRGLEQYF. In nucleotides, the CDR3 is TGTGCCAGCAGCTTAGACCGGGACAGGGGACTCGAGCAGTACTTC.

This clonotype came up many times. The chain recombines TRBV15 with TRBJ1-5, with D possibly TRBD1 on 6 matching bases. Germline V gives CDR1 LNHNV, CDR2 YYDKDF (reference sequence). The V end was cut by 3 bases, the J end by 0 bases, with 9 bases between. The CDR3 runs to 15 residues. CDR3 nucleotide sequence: TGTGCCACCAGCAGGAACAGGGATAGCAATCAGCCCCAGCATTTT. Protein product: CATSRNRDSNQPQHF.

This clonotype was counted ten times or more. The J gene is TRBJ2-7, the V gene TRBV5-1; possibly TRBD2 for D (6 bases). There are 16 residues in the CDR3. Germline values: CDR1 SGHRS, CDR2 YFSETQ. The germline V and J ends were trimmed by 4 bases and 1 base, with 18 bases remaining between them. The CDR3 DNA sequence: TGCGCCAGCAGCCCTCAGGTGGGGGAGGCGTCCTACGAGCAGTACTTC. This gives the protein CASSPQVGEASYEQYF.

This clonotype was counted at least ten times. CDR3 coding DNA: TGTGCCAGCAGCTCCGGGACTAGCGGGAGTCCCTACGAGCAGTACTTC. This sequence encodes CASSSGTSGSPYEQYF. The chain has TRBV4-2 and TRBJ2-7; 14 nucleotides agree with TRBD2. Germline V CDR1 and CDR2: LGHNA, YNFKEQ. V trimming: 5 bases; J trimming: 2 bases; junction bases outside the gene matches: 5. The CDR3 contains 16 residues.

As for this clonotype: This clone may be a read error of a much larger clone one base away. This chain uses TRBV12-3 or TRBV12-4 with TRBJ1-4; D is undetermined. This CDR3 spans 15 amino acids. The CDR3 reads CASSGVGRTNEKLVF. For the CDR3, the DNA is TGTGCCAGCAGCGGAGTGGGAAGGACTAATGAAAAACTGGTTTTT.

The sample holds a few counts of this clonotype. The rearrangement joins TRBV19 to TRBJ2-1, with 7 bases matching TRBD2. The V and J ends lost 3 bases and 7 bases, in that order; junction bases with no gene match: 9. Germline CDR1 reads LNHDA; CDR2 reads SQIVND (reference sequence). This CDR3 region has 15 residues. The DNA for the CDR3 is TGTGCCAGTAGTATCATTCGCGGGAGCATTAATGAGCAGTTCTTC. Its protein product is CASSIIRGSINEQFF.

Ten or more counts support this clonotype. CDR3 in amino acids: CASSYGMAGGPVEQFF. Here the CDR3 DNA reads TGTGCCAGCAGTTATGGTATGGCGGGAGGGCCAGTTGAGCAGTTCTTC. The chain links TRBV6-5 to TRBJ2-1, with 9 bases fitting TRBD2. The germline gives CDR1 MNHEY, CDR2 SVGAGI. The length of the CDR3 is 16 residues. Trimming cost V 3 bases and J 9 bases; bases outside gene matches: 12.

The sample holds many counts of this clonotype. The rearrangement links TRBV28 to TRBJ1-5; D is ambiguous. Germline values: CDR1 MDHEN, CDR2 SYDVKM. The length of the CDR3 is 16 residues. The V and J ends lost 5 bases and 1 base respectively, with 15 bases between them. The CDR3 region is CASSLGPPLSNQPQHF. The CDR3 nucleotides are TGTGCCAGCAGTCTCGGACCGCCTCTAAGCAATCAGCCCCAGCATTTT.

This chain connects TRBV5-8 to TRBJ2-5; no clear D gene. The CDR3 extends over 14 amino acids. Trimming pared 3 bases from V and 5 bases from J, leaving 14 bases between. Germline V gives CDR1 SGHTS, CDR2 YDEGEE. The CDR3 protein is CASSYDPGTETQYF. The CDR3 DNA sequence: TGTGCCAGCAGCTACGATCCGGGTACCGAGACCCAGTACTTC.

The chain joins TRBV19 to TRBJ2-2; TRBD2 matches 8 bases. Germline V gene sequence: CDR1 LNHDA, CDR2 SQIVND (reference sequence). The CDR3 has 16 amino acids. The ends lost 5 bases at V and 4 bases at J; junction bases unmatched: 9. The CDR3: CASSGRGGRLTGELFF. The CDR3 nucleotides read TGTGCCAGTAGTGGTCGTGGCGGGAGGCTCACCGGGGAGCTGTTTTTT.

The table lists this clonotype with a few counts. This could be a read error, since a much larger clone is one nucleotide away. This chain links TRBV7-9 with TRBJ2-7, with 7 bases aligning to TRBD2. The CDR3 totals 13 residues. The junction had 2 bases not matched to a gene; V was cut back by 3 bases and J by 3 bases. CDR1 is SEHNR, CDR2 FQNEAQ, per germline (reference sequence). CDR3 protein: CASSFPSGYEQYF. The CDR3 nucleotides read TGTGCCAGCAGCTTCCCTAGCGGCTACGAGCAGTACTTC.

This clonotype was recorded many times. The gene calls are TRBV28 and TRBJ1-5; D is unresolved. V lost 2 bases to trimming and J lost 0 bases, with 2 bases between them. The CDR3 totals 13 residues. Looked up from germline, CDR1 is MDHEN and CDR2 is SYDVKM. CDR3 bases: TGTGCCAGCAGTTTAATTAGCAATCAGCCCCAGCATTTT. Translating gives CASSLISNQPQHF. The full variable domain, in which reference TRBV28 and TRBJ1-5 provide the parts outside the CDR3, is DVKVTQSSRYLVKRTGEKVFLECVQDMDHENMFWYRQDPGLGLRLIYFSYDVKMKEKGDIPEGYSVSREKKERFSLILESASTNQTSMYLCASSLISNQPQHFGDGTRLSIL.

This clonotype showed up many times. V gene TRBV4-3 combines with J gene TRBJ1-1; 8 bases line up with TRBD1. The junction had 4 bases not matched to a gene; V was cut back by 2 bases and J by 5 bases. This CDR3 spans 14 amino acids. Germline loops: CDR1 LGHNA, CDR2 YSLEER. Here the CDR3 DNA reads TGCGCCAGCAGCCAAACAGGGGGTGAAACTGAAGCTTTCTTT. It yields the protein CASSQTGGETEAFF.

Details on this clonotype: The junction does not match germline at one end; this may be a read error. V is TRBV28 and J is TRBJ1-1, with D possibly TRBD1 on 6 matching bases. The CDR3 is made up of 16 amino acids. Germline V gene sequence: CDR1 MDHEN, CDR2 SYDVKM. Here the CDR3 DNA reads TGTGCCGGCAGTTTCCGTGGGACAATGGTGAACACTGAAGCTTTCTTT. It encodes CAGSFRGTMVNTEAFF.

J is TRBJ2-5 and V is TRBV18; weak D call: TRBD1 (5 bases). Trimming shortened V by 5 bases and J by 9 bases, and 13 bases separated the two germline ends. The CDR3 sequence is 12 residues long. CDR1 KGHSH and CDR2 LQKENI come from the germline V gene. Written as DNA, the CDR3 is TGTGCCAGCTCAGGAGACAGTCCGGCCCAGTACTTC. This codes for CASSGDSPAQYF. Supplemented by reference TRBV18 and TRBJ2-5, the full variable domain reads NAGVMQNPRHLVRRRGQEARLRCSPMKGHSHVYWYRQLPEEGLKFMVYLQKENIIDESGMPKERFSAEFPKEGPSILRIQQVVRGDSAAYFCASSGDSPAQYFGPGTRLLVL.

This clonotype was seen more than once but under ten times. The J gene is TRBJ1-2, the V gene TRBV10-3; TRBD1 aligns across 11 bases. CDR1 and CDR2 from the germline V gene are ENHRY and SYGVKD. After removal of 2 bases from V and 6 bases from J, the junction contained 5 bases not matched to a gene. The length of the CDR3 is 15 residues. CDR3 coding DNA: TGTGCCATCAGTGAGGGACAGGGGGCCTTCAATGGCTACACCTTC. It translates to CAISEGQGAFNGYTF.

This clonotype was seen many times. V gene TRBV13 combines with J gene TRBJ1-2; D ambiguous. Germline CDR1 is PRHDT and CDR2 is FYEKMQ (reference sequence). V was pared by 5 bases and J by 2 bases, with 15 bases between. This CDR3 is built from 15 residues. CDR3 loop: CASSQWQASNYGYTF. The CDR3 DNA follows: TGTGCCAGCAGCCAGTGGCAGGCAAGCAACTATGGCTACACCTTC.

The CDR3 spells CASSLGNTGKGETQYF. CDR3 nucleotide sequence: TGTGCCAGCAGCTTAGGCAATACAGGGAAAGGGGAGACCCAGTACTTC. This chain joins TRBV7-9 and TRBJ2-5; possibly TRBD1 for D (6 bases). Germline V gene lookup returns CDR1 SEHNR and CDR2 FQNEAQ (reference sequence). V dropped 1 base and J dropped 5 bases, with 17 bases sitting between them. CDR3 length equals 16 residues.

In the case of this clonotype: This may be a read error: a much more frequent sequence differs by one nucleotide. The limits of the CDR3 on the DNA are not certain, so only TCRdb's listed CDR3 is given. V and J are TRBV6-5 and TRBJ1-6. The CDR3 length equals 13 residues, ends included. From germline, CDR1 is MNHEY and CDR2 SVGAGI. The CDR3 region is CASGFGQGGTLHF.

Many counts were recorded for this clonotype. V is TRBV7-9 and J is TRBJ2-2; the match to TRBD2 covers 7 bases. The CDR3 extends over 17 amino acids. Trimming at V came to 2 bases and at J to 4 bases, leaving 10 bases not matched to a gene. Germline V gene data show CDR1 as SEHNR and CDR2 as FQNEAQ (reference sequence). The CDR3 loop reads CASSLYGAGLSTGELFF. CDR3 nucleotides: TGTGCCAGCAGCTTATATGGAGCGGGACTTAGCACCGGGGAGCTGTTTTTT. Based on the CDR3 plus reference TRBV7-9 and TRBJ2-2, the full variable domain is DTGVSQNPRHKITKRGQNVTFRCDPISEHNRLYWYRQTLGQGPEFLTYFQNEAQLEKSRLLSDRFSAERPKGSFSTLEIQRTEQGDSAMYLCASSLYGAGLSTGELFFGEGSRLTVL.

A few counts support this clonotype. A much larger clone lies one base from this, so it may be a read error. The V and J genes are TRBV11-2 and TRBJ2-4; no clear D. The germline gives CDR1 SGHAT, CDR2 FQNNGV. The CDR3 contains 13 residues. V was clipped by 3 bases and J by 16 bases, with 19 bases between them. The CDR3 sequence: CASSFANDPALYF. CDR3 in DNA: TGTGCCAGCAGCTTTGCTAACGACCCGGCGCTTTACTTC.

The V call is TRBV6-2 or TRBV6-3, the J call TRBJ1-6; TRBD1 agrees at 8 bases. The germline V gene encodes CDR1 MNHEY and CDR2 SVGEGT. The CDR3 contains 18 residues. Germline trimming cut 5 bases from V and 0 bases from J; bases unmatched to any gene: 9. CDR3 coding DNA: TGTGCCAGCAGTCCTCGCCGGGACAGGCTCTCCTATAATTCACCCCTCCACTTT. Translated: CASSPRRDRLSYNSPLHF.

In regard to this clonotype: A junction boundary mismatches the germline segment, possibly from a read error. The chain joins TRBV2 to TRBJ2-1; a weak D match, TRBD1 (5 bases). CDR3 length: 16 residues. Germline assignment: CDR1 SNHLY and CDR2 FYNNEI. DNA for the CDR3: TGTGCCAGCGGAAGGGGCGCAGATCCGTCCTACAATGAGCAGTCCTTC. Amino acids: CASGRGADPSYNEQSF.

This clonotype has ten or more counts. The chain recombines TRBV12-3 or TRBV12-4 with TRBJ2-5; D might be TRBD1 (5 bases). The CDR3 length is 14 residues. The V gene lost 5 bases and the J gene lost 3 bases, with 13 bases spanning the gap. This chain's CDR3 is CASSPTRVEETQYF. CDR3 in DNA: TGTGCCAGCAGTCCTACCAGGGTGGAAGAGACCCAGTACTTC.

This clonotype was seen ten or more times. This CDR3 reads CASSVVGLAKETQYF. CDR3 sequence (DNA): TGTGCCAGCAGCGTCGTGGGACTAGCGAAAGAGACCCAGTACTTC. This chain links TRBV9 with TRBJ2-5; 10 positions agree with TRBD2. V lost 2 bases and J lost 3; bases outside the gene matches: 4. The CDR3 length is 15 residues. In germline, CDR1 is SGDLS, CDR2 YYNGEE.

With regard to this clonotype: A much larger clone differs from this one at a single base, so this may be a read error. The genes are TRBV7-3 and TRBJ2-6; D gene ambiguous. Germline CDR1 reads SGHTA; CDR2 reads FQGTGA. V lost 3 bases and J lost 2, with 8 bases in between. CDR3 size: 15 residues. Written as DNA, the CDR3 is TGTGCCAGCAGCTTCGACGCAGCTGGGGCCAACGTCCTGACTTTC. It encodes CASSFDAAGANVLTF.